The present T cell receptor beta chain was sequenced within a study of blood T cell repertoires in COVID-19. Study details: COVID-19 samples, acute and convalescent, were from the United States, Italy and Spain. Sources were T cells, B-cell-depleted T cells, or PBMCs; the material itself was cDNA or gDNA.

In the authors' workflow: Nucleated cell number was recorded as an estimate derived from reference gene primer amplification. Assay used: immunoSEQ multiplex PCR; TCRdb lists only in-frame clones, some missing. V, J and clone size are those of that table, while D and trimming were read from the DNA. The table records fewer than 110,000 clones, approximately 88% of them present only once. The germline V gene has CDR1 LNHNV and CDR2 YYDKDF (reference sequence). Unmatched junction bases numbered 4, after V lost 5 bases and J lost 1 base. This CDR3 has 14 amino acids. This TCR derives from a middle-aged man with active or convalescent COVID-19. Sequenced: peripheral blood. The rearrangement joins TRBV15 to TRBJ2-7; 8 nucleotides match TRBD1. The CDR3 DNA is TGTGCCACCAGCTTACGGACAGGGTCCTACGAGCAGTACTTC. This gives the protein CATSLRTGSYEQYF. The whole variable domain, remainder taken from reference TRBV15 and TRBJ2-7, is DAMVIQNPRYQVTQFGKPVTLSCSQTLNHNVMYWYQQKSSQAPKLLFHYYDKDFNNEADTPDNFQSRRPNTSFCFLDIRSPGLGDTAMYLCATSLRTGSYEQYFGPGTRLTVT.